This TCR beta chain came from a study of T cells in Graves' hyperthyroidism and ophthalmopathy. The CDR3 runs 17 residues. Germline V gene lookup returns CDR1 LGHNA and CDR2 YNFKEQ. V lost 4 bases, J lost 4 bases, and 15 bases stayed unmatched. Graves' hyperthyroidism showing no ophthalmopathy progression within 18 months was considered stable. Diagnoses rested on clinical symptoms, serum thyroxine and TRAb, thyroid ultrasound and orbital computed tomography. TCR beta CDR3 region amplification was performed from RNA transcripts. The TCR CDR3 was amplified in a first-round RT-PCR using the HTBI primer set. In TCRdb, the multiplex PCR reads were re-called with MiXCR into one record per CDR3 protein. Here the sample spans some 510,000 distinct CDR3 sequences, about 45% being singletons.

The chain joins TRBV4-2 to TRBJ2-7; 8 nucleotides match TRBD1. The sequenced sample was peripheral blood or thyroid tissue (not recorded which). The sequence was collected from a woman aged 18-35 years with Graves' hyperthyroidism. The CDR3 region is CASSPHWDRSNRYEQYF. CDR3 in DNA: TGTGCCAGCAGCCCTCATTGGGACAGGTCCAATCGGTACGAGCAGTACTTC.